This T cell receptor beta chain stems from a study of blood T cell repertoires in COVID-19. Overall study context: T cells, B-cell-depleted T cells, or PBMCs provided the cDNA or gDNA that served as material.

Germline V CDR1 and CDR2: SGHRS, YFSETQ. Germline trimming cut 4 bases from V and 4 bases from J; bases unmatched to any gene: 5. The CDR3 totals 15 residues. The assay was immunoSEQ multiplex PCR, and TCRdb's table has in-frame clones only and misses some. The sample includes about 130,000 clones, 70% to 90% seen only once; the top ten take around 10%. The sequenced material came from peripheral blood. The V call is TRBV5-1, the J call TRBJ2-3, with 11 bases lining up with TRBD2. This TCR came from a man aged 45-65 years with acute or convalescent COVID-19. The CDR3 loop reads CASSTSGGAPDTQYF. The CDR3 DNA reads as TGCGCCAGCAGCACTAGCGGGGGAGCACCAGATACGCAGTATTTT. The entire variable domain, with the rest obtained from reference TRBV5-1 and TRBJ2-3, is as follows: KAGVTQTPRYLIKTRGQQVTLSCSPISGHRSVSWYQQTPGQGLQFLFEYFSETQRNKGNFPGRFSGRQFSNSRSEMNVSTLELGDSALYLCASSTSGGAPDTQYFGPGTRLTVL.